The 29 T cell receptor beta chains presented below share a single source sample, sequenced in a study of shared clonotypes between healthy human individuals. Terminally differentiated effector memory CD45RA+ cells were left out of the naive CD8 fraction, which was CD45RO-negative and positively selected for CCR7. Produced via immunoSEQ multiplex PCR; TCRdb's table is partial and in-frame only. The repertoire includes around 1,900,000 clones, 80% to 95% of them detected once, and less than 2% sits in the top ten. Material: naive CD8+ T cells from PBMCs. The receptors here all came from a man aged 18-30 years in good health. Some clones in this sample may be carry-over from other donors' samples.

V and J are TRBV5-1 and TRBJ2-7; D is unclear. V was trimmed by 1 base and J by 6 bases, leaving 20 bases between them. From germline, CDR1 is SGHRS and CDR2 YFSETQ. The CDR3 is 16 amino acids. Here the CDR3 DNA reads TGCGCCAGCAGCTTGTCCCCAGCCCAAGTAGGCTCCGAGCAGTACTTC. It codes for CASSLSPAQVGSEQYF.

The chain uses TRBV10-3 and TRBJ2-4, with 7 positions matching TRBD1. The germline V gene has CDR1 ENHRY and CDR2 SYGVKD. J gave up 6 bases and V 8 bases, and 7 bases lay outside the gene matches. This CDR3 spans 13 amino acids. CDR3 residues: CAIAEKGANIQYF. Written as DNA, the CDR3 is TGTGCCATCGCTGAGAAGGGGGCAAACATTCAGTACTTC.

V and J are TRBV5-4 and TRBJ1-2; D is ambiguous. CDR1 is SGHNT, CDR2 YYREEE, per germline (reference sequence). Between the trimmed V and J ends, which lost 1 base and 3 bases, there was a span of 7 bases. The CDR3 extends over 13 amino acids. CDR3 loop: CASSLNGYYGYTF. The CDR3 nucleotides read TGTGCCAGCAGCTTGAACGGATACTATGGCTACACCTTC.

The V gene is TRBV11-2, the J gene TRBJ2-1, with D possibly TRBD1 on 6 matching bases. Germline V gene sequence: CDR1 SGHAT, CDR2 FQNNGV. CDR3 size: 16 residues. Trimming left V 5 bases short and J 5 bases short, with 19 bases between. CDR3 bases: TGTGCCAGCAGCGCCCTTTTAGCGCGGACAGACAATGAGCAGTTCTTC. It encodes CASSALLARTDNEQFF.

This chain connects TRBV6-1 to TRBJ2-1, with TRBD1 matching 8 bases. The ends lost 3 bases at V and 8 bases at J; junction bases unmatched: 9. CDR1 MNHNS and CDR2 SASEGT come from the germline V gene. The CDR3 is 15 amino acids. The CDR3 coding sequence is TGTGCCAGCAGTGATGAGACAGGGGAGGTCGATGAGCAGTTCTTC. Its translation is CASSDETGEVDEQFF.

The V and J genes are TRBV6-5 and TRBJ2-5; D is tentatively TRBD1 or TRBD2 (5 bases each). Trimming cost V 5 bases and J 3 bases, with 16 bases left between them. CDR3 length: 15 residues. The germline V gene encodes CDR1 MNHEY and CDR2 SVGAGI. The CDR3, as DNA: TGTGCCAGCAGTGCCGCCGGGGCGCGCGAAGAGACCCAGTACTTC. This codes for CASSAAGAREETQYF.

This chain joins TRBV19 and TRBJ2-1; maybe TRBD1 (6 bases). CDR1 and CDR2 (germline): LNHDA, SQIVND (reference sequence). This CDR3 has 15 residues. V was cut by 1 base and J by 5 bases, with 12 bases left in between. The CDR3 region has the DNA TGTGCCAGTAGTATAGTTGGGACAATACACAATGAGCAGTTCTTC. It is translated as CASSIVGTIHNEQFF. Complete variable domain (other parts from reference TRBV19 and TRBJ2-1): DGGITQSPKYLFRKEGQNVTLSCEQNLNHDAMYWYRQDPGQGLRLIYYSQIVNDFQKGDIAEGYSVSREKKESFPLTVTSAQKNPTAFYLCASSIVGTIHNEQFFGPGTRLTVL.

Comment on this clone: Other DNA sequences within the sample encode an identical CDR3. The chain recombines TRBV10-3 with TRBJ2-3; 7 positions agree with TRBD2. V dropped 3 bases and J dropped 2; count of bases not matched to a gene: 5. The CDR3 is made up of 15 amino acids. The V gene's germline CDR1 is ENHRY and CDR2 SYGVKD. Here the CDR3 DNA reads TGTGCCATCAGTGATCTCGGGGGGTCCACAGATACGCAGTATTTT. Translation gives CAISDLGGSTDTQYF.

This chain connects TRBV27 to TRBJ2-1; 11 nucleotides line up with TRBD2. There are 17 residues in the CDR3. J gave up 7 bases and V 4 bases, and 12 bases lay outside the gene matches. Looked up from germline, CDR1 is MNHEY and CDR2 is SMNVEV (reference sequence). The DNA of the CDR3 is TGTGCCAGCAGTTCCCGGATAGCGGGAGGGCCGTGGAATGAGCAGTTCTTC. It yields the protein CASSSRIAGGPWNEQFF.

With respect to this clone: Germline and junction disagree at one end, which may indicate a read error. Other DNA sequences within the sample encode an identical CDR3. The gene calls are TRBV29-1 and TRBJ2-7; D is uncertain. The CDR3 runs 11 residues. Germline CDR1 SQVTM, CDR2 ANQGSEA. The CDR3 protein is CSVEGPYEQYF. The CDR3 region has the DNA TGCAGCGTCGAAGGCCCCTACGAGCAGTACTTC.

The rearrangement joins TRBV7-9 to TRBJ2-5; the D call may be TRBD1 or TRBD2 (5 bases each). CDR1 and CDR2 from the germline V gene are SEHNR and FQNEAQ (reference sequence). This CDR3 is built from 15 residues. The V end was cut by 5 bases, the J end by 3 bases, with 16 bases between. The CDR3 bases are TGTGCCAGCAGCACTCCCGGGACGCCTAAAGAGACCCAGTACTTC. The encoded protein is CASSTPGTPKETQYF.

The chain is built from TRBV28 and TRBJ1-5, with D tentatively TRBD1 (6 bases). This CDR3 is built from 14 residues. Deletions cut 8 bases from V and 5 bases from J, with 16 bases between. Germline values: CDR1 MDHEN, CDR2 SYDVKM. CDR3 amino acids: CASRPAGADQPQHF. DNA of the CDR3: TGTGCCAGCCGACCGGCAGGGGCCGATCAGCCCCAGCATTTT.

The V call is TRBV7-6, the J call TRBJ2-7, with a weak D call TRBD2 (5 bases). Trimming cost V 2 bases and J 11 bases, with 13 bases left between them. This CDR3 is 12 amino acids long. CDR1 and CDR2 (germline): SGHVS, FNYEAQ. CDR3 protein: CASSLSGPPEYF. Here the CDR3 DNA reads TGTGCCAGCAGCTTAAGCGGACCTCCCGAGTACTTC.

The V call is TRBV7-9, the J call TRBJ1-2; 11 nucleotides align to TRBD1. This CDR3 spans 16 amino acids. V trimming: 0 bases; J trimming: 4 bases; junction bases outside the gene matches: 4. Germline V lookup: CDR1 SEHNR, CDR2 FQNEAQ (reference sequence). The CDR3 here is CASSLARDRGSYGYTF. The CDR3 region has the DNA TGTGCCAGCAGCTTAGCACGGGACAGGGGGAGCTATGGCTACACCTTC.

This clone showed up just a few times. The J gene is TRBJ2-2, the V gene TRBV29-1; TRBD2 aligns across 7 bases. Germline lookup yields CDR1 SQVTM and CDR2 ANQGSEA. V was clipped by 7 bases and J by 0 bases; unmatched bases: 2. This CDR3 has 13 residues. In DNA, the CDR3 is TGCAGCGGAAGCGGGGCGAACACCGGGGAGCTGTTTTTT. It translates to CSGSGANTGELFF.

The rearrangement joins TRBV25-1 to TRBJ2-1; 7 bases agree with TRBD2. The CDR3 sequence is 16 residues long. Germline values: CDR1 MGHDK, CDR2 SYGVNS. J gave up 0 bases and V 2 bases, and 4 bases lay outside the gene matches. The CDR3 region is CASSEPLAVSYNEQFF. CDR3 DNA: TGTGCCAGCAGTGAACCTCTAGCGGTCTCCTACAATGAGCAGTTCTTC.

This clone was picked up one time. Distinct nucleotide sequences in the sample also encode this CDR3. The rearrangement links TRBV9 to TRBJ2-7, with D tentatively TRBD1 (6 bases). Looked up from germline, CDR1 is SGDLS and CDR2 is YYNGEE. Deletions cut 1 base from V and 2 bases from J, with 10 bases between. The CDR3 covers 14 residues. The DNA for the CDR3 is TGTGCCAGCAGCGTACGCGCAGGGGCCTACGAGCAGTACTTC. Protein: CASSVRAGAYEQYF.

The chain has TRBV7-3 and TRBJ2-2; 7 nucleotides line up with TRBD2. The V segment lost 8 bases and the J segment 4 bases; nucleotides outside the gene matches: 10. Looked up from germline, CDR1 is SGHTA and CDR2 is FQGTGA. The CDR3 is 15 amino acids. In DNA form, the CDR3 reads TGTGCCAGCTCTCGGGCGGGAGCCAGCACCGGGGAGCTGTTTTTT. This sequence encodes CASSRAGASTGELFF.

To note about this clone: Other DNA sequences in the sample encode the same CDR3. The chain combines TRBV28 with TRBJ2-7; 10 positions match TRBD1. CDR3 size: 14 residues. The trim removed 2 bases at V and 6 bases at J, leaving 4 bases unmatched. Germline values: CDR1 MDHEN, CDR2 SYDVKM. The CDR3 DNA reads TGTGCCAGCAGTTTAGGGGACAGGGGATCCGAGCAGTACTTC. It yields the protein CASSLGDRGSEQYF.

The V and J genes are TRBV7-6 and TRBJ2-7; 8 positions agree with TRBD2. CDR3 length: 16 residues. J lost 3 bases, V lost 2 bases, and 9 bases had no gene match. Germline CDR1 SGHVS, CDR2 FNYEAQ. CDR3 in amino acids: CASSLFPREGDYEQYF. The CDR3 nucleotides are TGTGCCAGCAGCTTATTCCCCCGGGAGGGCGACTACGAGCAGTACTTC.

The chain joins TRBV6-4 to TRBJ2-4, with a tentative D call TRBD2 (6 bases). The CDR3 is 15 residues long. The germline CDR1 and CDR2 sequences are MRHNA and SNTAGT. Trimming removed 10 bases from V and 0 bases from J, with 16 bases in between. The DNA for the CDR3 is TGTGCCACCGGGCGGGGACCGCGAGCCAAAAACATTCAGTACTTC. Translating gives CATGRGPRAKNIQYF.

The genes are TRBV5-6 and TRBJ2-3, with TRBD2 as a possible D gene (6 bases). V lost 3 bases, J lost 1 base, and 12 bases lay in between. The CDR3 contains 15 residues. Germline V gene lookup returns CDR1 SGHDT and CDR2 YYEEEE. CDR3 amino acids: CASSSGGPGTDTQYF. The CDR3 DNA sequence: TGTGCCAGCAGCTCCGGAGGGCCAGGCACAGATACGCAGTATTTT.

The rearrangement joins TRBV28 to TRBJ2-7, with D hard to call. The CDR3 runs to 14 residues. Trimming took off 2 bases at V and 3 bases at J, with 11 bases between the two ends. The germline gives CDR1 MDHEN, CDR2 SYDVKM. Here the CDR3 reads CASSLRPPYYEQYF. CDR3 nucleotide sequence: TGTGCCAGCAGTTTAAGGCCCCCTTACTACGAGCAGTACTTC.

V usage is TRBV4-1 and J usage is TRBJ2-5; D is undetermined. In germline, CDR1 is MGHRA, CDR2 YSYEKL. V lost 0 bases to trimming and J lost 1 base, with 3 bases between them. The CDR3 extends over 13 amino acids. CDR3 sequence: CASSQDTQETQYF. The DNA for the CDR3 is TGCGCCAGCAGCCAAGACACCCAAGAGACCCAGTACTTC.

In regard to this clone: This specimen includes other DNA sequences encoding the same CDR3. The chain is built from TRBV7-2 and TRBJ2-7; D not resolved. V shed 1 base and J shed 3 bases, with 7 bases lying between them. The CDR3 consists of 13 residues. Per germline, CDR1 SGHTA and CDR2 FQGNSA. The chain's CDR3 is CASSLGQYYEQYF. In nucleotides, the CDR3 is TGTGCCAGCAGCTTAGGGCAGTACTACGAGCAGTACTTC.

As for this clone: In the same sample, other DNA sequences code for this CDR3. The genes are TRBV4-1 and TRBJ2-3, with a weak D call TRBD2 (5 bases). The V gene lost 1 base and the J gene lost 3 bases, with 8 bases spanning the gap. CDR1 is MGHRA and CDR2 is YSYEKL in the germline V gene. The CDR3 sequence is 14 residues long. CDR3: CASSQAPGTDTQYF. CDR3 DNA: TGCGCCAGCAGCCAAGCCCCGGGGACAGATACGCAGTATTTT.

This clone was recorded once. CDR3 region: CASSLGGLVLYEQYF. CDR3 DNA: TGTGCCAGCAGTTTGGGAGGACTAGTATTGTACGAGCAGTACTTC. The rearrangement joins TRBV27 to TRBJ2-7, with 7 bases identical to TRBD2. There are 15 residues in the CDR3. Germline CDR1 reads MNHEY; CDR2 reads SMNVEV (reference sequence). J gave up 4 bases and V 3 bases, and 9 bases lay outside the gene matches.

The V call is TRBV7-8, the J call TRBJ2-1; 11 bases are a match to TRBD2. Per germline, CDR1 SGHVS and CDR2 FQNEAQ. The CDR3 has 15 amino acids. The J segment lost 4 bases and the V segment lost 5 bases, leaving 4 bases of the junction unmatched. This CDR3 reads CASSAGTSGYNEQFF. DNA for the CDR3: TGTGCCAGCAGCGCCGGGACTAGCGGATACAATGAGCAGTTCTTC.

This clone appeared a few times. Here the CDR3 DNA reads TGTGCCAGCAGCCAATTTAGGGGTGAAGCTTTCTTT. This encodes CASSQFRGEAFF. The chain couples TRBV14 to TRBJ1-1; possibly TRBD1 for D (5 bases). The CDR3 sequence is 12 residues long. Per the germline V gene, CDR1 is SGHDN and CDR2 is FVKESK. Trimming left V 2 bases short and J 7 bases short, with 8 bases between.